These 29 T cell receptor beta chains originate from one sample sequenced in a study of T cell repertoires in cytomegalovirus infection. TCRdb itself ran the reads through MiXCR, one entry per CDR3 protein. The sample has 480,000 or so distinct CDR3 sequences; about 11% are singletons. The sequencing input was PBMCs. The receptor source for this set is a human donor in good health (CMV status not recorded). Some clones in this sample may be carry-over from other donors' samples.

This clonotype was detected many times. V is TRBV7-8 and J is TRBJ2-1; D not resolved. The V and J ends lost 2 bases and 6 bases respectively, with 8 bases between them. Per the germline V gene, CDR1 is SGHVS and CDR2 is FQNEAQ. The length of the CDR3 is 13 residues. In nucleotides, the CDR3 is TGTGCCAGCAGCTTATTATTAGGCAATGAGCAGTTCTTC. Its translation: CASSLLLGNEQFF.

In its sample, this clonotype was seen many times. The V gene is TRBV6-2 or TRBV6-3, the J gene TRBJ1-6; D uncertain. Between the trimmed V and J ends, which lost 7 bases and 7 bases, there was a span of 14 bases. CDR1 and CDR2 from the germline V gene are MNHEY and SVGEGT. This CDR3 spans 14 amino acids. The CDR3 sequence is CASTRAQENSPLHF. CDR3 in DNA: TGTGCCAGCACCCGCGCCCAGGAAAATTCACCCCTCCACTTT.

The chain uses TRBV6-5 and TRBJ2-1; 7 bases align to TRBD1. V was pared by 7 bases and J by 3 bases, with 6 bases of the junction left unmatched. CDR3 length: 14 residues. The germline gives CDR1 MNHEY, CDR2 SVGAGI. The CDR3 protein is CASTLGQHYNEQFF. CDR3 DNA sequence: TGTGCCAGCACCCTGGGACAGCACTACAATGAGCAGTTCTTC.

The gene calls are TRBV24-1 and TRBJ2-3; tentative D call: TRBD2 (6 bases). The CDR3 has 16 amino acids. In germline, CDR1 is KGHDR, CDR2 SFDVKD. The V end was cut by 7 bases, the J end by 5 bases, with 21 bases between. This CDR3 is CATSAGLSRTRDTQYF. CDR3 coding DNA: TGTGCCACCAGCGCGGGACTTTCCAGAACACGAGATACGCAGTATTTT.

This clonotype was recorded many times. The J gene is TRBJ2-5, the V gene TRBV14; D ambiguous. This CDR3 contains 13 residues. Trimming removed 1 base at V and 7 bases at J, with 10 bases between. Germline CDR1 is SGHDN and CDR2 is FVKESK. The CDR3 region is CASSQVFLGTQYF. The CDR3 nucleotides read TGTGCCAGCAGCCAAGTTTTTCTCGGGACCCAGTACTTC.

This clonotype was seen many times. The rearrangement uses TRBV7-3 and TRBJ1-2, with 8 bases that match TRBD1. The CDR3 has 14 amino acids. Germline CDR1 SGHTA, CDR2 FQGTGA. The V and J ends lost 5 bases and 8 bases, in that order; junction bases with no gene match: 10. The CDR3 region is CASSNPDRAEGYTF. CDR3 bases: TGTGCCAGCAGCAACCCGGACAGGGCGGAGGGCTACACCTTC. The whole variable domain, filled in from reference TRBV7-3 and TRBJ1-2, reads GAGVSQTPSNKVTEKGKYVELRCDPISGHTALYWYRQSLGQGPEFLIYFQGTGAADDSGLPNDRFFAVRPEGSVSTLKIQRTERGDSAVYLCASSNPDRAEGYTFGSGTRLTVV.

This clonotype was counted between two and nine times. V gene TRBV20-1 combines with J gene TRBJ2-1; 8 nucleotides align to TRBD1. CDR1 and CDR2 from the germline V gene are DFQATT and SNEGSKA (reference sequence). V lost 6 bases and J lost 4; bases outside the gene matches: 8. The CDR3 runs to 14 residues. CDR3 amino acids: CSASGQGGYNEQFF. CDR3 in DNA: TGCAGTGCCTCTGGACAGGGCGGTTACAATGAGCAGTTCTTC.

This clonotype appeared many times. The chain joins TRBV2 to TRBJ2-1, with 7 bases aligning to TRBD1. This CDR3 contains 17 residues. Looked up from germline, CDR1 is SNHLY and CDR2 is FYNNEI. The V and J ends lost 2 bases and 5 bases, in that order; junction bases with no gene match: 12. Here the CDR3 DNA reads TGTGCCAGCAGTGAATATTTGACAGGGACCCCACACAATGAGCAGTTCTTC. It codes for CASSEYLTGTPHNEQFF. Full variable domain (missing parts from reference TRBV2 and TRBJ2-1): EPEVTQTPSHQVTQMGQEVILRCVPISNHLYFYWYRQILGQKVEFLVSFYNNEISEKSEIFDDQFSVERPDGSNFTLKIRSTKLEDSAMYFCASSEYLTGTPHNEQFFGPGTRLTVL.

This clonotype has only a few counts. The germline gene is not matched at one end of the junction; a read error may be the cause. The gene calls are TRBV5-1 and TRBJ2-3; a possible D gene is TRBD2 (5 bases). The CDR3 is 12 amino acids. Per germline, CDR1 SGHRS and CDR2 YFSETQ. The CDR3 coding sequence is TGCGCCAGCAGCTTGGACGGGCTGGAGCGGCATTTT. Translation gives CASSLDGLERHF.

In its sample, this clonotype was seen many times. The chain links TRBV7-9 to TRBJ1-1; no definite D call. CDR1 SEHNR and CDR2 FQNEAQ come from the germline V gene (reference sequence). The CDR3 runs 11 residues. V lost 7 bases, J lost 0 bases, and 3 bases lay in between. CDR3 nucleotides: TGTGCCAGCACAATGAACACTGAAGCTTTCTTT. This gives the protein CASTMNTEAFF.

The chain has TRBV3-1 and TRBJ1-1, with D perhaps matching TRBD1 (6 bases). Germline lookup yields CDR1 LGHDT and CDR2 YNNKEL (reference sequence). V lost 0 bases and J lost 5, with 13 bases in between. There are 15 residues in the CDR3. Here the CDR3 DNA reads TGTGCCAGCAGCCAAGATGTTGGGGGGGCGACTGAAGCTTTCTTT. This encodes CASSQDVGGATEAFF.

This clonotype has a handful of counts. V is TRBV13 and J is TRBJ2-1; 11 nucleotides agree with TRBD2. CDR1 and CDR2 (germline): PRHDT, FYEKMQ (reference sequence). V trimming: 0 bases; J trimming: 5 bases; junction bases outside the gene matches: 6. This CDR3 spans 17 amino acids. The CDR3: CASSLGKGLAAHNEQFF. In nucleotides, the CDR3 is TGTGCCAGCAGCTTAGGCAAGGGACTAGCGGCCCACAATGAGCAGTTCTTC.

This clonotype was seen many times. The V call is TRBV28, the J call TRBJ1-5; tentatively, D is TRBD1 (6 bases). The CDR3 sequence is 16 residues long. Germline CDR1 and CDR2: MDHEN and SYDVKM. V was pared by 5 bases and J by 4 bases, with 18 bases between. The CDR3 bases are TGTGCCAGCAGTGACCCTTGGGGGCTCTCAAATCAGCCCCAGCATTTT. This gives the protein CASSDPWGLSNQPQHF.

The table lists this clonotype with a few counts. CDR3 DNA: TGTGCCAGCAGTTTAACGGTCGAGACCCAGTACTTC. Its translation: CASSLTVETQYF. This chain links TRBV12-3 or TRBV12-4 with TRBJ2-5; D gene unclear. The CDR3 has 12 amino acids. Between the trimmed V and J ends, which lost 2 bases and 5 bases, there was a span of 6 bases.

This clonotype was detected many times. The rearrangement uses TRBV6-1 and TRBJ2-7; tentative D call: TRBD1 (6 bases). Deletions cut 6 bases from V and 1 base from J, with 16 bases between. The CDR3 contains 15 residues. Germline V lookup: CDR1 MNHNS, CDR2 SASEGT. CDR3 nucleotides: TGTGCCAGCAGCTATCTCGGGACAAGTTCCTACGAGCAGTACTTC. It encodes CASSYLGTSSYEQYF.

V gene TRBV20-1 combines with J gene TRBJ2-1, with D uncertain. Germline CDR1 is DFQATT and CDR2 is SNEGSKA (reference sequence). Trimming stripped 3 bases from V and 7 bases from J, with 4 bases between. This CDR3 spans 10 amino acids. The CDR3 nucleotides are TGCAGTGCTAGTTCGAATGAGCAGTTCTTC. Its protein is CSASSNEQFF.

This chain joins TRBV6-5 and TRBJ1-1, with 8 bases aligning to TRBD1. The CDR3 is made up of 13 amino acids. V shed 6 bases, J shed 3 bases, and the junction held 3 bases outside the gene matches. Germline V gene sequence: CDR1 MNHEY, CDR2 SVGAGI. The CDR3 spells CASRSDRDTEAFF. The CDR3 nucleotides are TGTGCCAGCAGGTCGGACAGGGACACTGAAGCTTTCTTT.

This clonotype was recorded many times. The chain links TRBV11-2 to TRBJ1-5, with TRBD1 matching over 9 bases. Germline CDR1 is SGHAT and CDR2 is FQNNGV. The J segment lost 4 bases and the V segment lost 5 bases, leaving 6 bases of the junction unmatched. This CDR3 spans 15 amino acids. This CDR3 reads CASSHDRGGNQPQHF. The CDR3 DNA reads TGTGCCAGCAGCCACGACAGGGGGGGGAATCAGCCCCAGCATTTT.

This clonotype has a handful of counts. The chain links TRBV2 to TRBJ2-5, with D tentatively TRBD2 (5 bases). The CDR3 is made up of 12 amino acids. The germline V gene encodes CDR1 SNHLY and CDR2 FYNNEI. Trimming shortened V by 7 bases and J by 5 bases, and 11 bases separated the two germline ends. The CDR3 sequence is CASNFASETQYF. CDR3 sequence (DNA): TGTGCCAGCAACTTCGCTAGCGAGACCCAGTACTTC.

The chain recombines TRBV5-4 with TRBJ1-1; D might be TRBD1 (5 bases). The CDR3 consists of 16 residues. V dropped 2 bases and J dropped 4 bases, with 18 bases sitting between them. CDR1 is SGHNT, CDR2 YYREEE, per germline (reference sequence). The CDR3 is CASSLRRVKGITEAFF. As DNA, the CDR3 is TGTGCCAGCAGCTTACGACGCGTAAAGGGGATCACTGAAGCTTTCTTT.

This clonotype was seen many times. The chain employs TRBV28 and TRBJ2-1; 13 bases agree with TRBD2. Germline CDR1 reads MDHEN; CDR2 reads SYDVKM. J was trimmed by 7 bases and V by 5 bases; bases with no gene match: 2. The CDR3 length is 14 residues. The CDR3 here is CASSTSGRVNEQFF. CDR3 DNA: TGTGCCAGCAGTACTAGCGGGAGGGTGAATGAGCAGTTCTTC.

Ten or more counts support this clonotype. The CDR3 loop reads CASEETQYF. CDR3 DNA: TGTGCCAGCGAAGAGACCCAGTACTTC. The genes are TRBV9 and TRBJ2-5; no firm D call. The CDR3 is made up of 9 amino acids. With 7 bases removed from V and 3 bases from J, the gap between germline ends came to 1 base. The germline V gene has CDR1 SGDLS and CDR2 YYNGEE.

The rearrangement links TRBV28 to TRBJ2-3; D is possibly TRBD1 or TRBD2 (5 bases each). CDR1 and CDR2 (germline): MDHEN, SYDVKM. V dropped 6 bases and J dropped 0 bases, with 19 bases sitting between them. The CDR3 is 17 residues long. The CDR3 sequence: CASSPPLGTASTDTQYF. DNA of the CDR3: TGTGCCAGCAGCCCCCCGCTGGGGACGGCTAGCACAGATACGCAGTATTTT.

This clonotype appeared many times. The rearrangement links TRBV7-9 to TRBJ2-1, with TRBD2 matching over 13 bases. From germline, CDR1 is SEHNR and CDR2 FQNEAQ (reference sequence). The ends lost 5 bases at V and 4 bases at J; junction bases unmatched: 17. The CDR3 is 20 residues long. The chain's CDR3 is CASSPRAGTSGERGYNEQFF. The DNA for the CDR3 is TGTGCCAGCAGCCCGCGCGCCGGGACTAGCGGGGAAAGAGGTTACAATGAGCAGTTCTTC.

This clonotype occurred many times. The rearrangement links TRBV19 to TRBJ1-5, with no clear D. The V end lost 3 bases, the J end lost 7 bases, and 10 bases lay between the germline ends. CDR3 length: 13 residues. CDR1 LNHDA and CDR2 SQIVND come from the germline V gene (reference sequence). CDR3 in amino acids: CASSIKGGQPQHF. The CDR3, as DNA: TGTGCCAGTAGTATCAAGGGAGGACAGCCCCAGCATTTT.

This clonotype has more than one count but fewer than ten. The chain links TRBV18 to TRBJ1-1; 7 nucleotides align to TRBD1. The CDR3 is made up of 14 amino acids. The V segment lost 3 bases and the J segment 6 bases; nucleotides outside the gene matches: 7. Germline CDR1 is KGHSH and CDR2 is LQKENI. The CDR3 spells CASSPPRGTAEAFF. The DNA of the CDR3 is TGTGCCAGCTCACCGCCACGCGGGACAGCTGAAGCTTTCTTT.

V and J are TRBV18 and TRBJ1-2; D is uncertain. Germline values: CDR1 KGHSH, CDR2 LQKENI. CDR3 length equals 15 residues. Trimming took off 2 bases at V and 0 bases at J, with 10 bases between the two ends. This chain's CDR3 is CASSPKGDPNYGYTF. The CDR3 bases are TGTGCCAGCTCACCAAAGGGTGATCCTAACTATGGCTACACCTTC. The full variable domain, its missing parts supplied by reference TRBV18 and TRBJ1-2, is NAGVMQNPRHLVRRRGQEARLRCSPMKGHSHVYWYRQLPEEGLKFMVYLQKENIIDESGMPKERFSAEFPKEGPSILRIQQVVRGDSAAYFCASSPKGDPNYGYTFGSGTRLTVV.

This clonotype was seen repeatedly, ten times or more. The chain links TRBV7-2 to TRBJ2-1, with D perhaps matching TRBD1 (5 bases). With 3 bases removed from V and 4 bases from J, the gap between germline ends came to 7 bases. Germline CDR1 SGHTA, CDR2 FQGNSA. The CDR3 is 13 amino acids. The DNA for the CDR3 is TGTGCCAGCAGCTTCGACAGTTACAATGAGCAGTTCTTC. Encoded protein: CASSFDSYNEQFF.

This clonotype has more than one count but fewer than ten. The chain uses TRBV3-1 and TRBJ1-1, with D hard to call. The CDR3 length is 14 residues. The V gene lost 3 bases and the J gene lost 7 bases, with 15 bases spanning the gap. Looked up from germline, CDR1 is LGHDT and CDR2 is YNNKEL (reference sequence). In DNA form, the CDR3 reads TGTGCCAGCAGCCACTCCGTAACGCCGGGTGAAGCTTTCTTT. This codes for CASSHSVTPGEAFF. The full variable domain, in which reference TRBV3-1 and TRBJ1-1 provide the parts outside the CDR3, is DTAVSQTPKYLVTQMGNDKSIKCEQNLGHDTMYWYKQDSKKFLKIMFSYNNKELIINETVPNRFSPKSPDKAHLNLHINSLELGDSAVYFCASSHSVTPGEAFFGQGTRLTVV.